Below, 25 T cell receptor beta chains from the same sample are listed, as sequenced in a study of cytomegalovirus exposure and HLA in healthy donors. The study ran its PCR with 60 Vbeta and 13 Jbeta primers. Measured with immunoSEQ multiplex PCR; TCRdb has only the in-frame clones, and not every one. This sample has under 200,000 clones; approximately 72% occur once, and the top ten carry over 2.5%. The sequenced material came from PBMCs. These TCRs come from a female donor in good health and CMV-seronegative.

The chain recombines TRBV9 with TRBJ1-2; D perhaps matches TRBD1 (5 bases). Trimming stripped 2 bases from V and 11 bases from J, with 13 bases between. From germline, CDR1 is SGDLS and CDR2 YYNGEE. The CDR3 runs 12 residues. CDR3 sequence: CASSVAGGVYTF. CDR3 sequence (DNA): TGTGCCAGCAGCGTGGCGGGAGGGGTATACACCTTC.

The genes are TRBV18 and TRBJ2-1; TRBD2 matches at 13 bases. From germline, CDR1 is KGHSH and CDR2 LQKENI. The CDR3 sequence is 16 residues long. V lost 0 bases, J lost 9 bases, and 5 bases stayed unmatched. The DNA of the CDR3 is TGTGCCAGCTCACCACCGCAACTAGCGGGAGGGGGTGAGCAGTTCTTC. Amino acid sequence: CASSPPQLAGGGEQFF.

The genes are TRBV4-3 and TRBJ2-1; TRBD1 aligns across 7 bases. J lost 7 bases, V lost 4 bases, and 16 bases had no gene match. Germline assignment: CDR1 LGHNA and CDR2 YSLEER. There are 17 residues in the CDR3. The CDR3 protein is CASSLTAETGKPNEQFF. Here the CDR3 DNA reads TGCGCCAGCAGCCTCACCGCCGAGACAGGGAAACCTAATGAGCAGTTCTTC.

The rearrangement uses TRBV4-1 and TRBJ2-7, with D maybe TRBD1 (6 bases). V dropped 1 base and J dropped 0 bases, with 10 bases sitting between them. The CDR3 covers 15 residues. Germline V CDR1 and CDR2: MGHRA, YSYEKL. The CDR3 DNA reads TGCGCCAGCAGCCAAGTGCGAGGGGGCTCCTACGAGCAGTACTTC. Translation: CASSQVRGGSYEQYF.

Turning to this clone: Other DNA sequences in this specimen translate into the identical CDR3. The chain couples TRBV27 to TRBJ2-1, with D perhaps TRBD1 (5 bases). From germline, CDR1 is MNHEY and CDR2 SMNVEV (reference sequence). Between the trimmed V and J ends, which lost 9 bases and 3 bases, there was a span of 12 bases. The CDR3 has 13 amino acids. CDR3 loop: CASSLRVYNEQFF. CDR3 bases: TGTGCCAGTAGTCTCAGGGTCTACAATGAGCAGTTCTTC.

V is TRBV4-3 and J is TRBJ1-4, with 8 bases lining up with TRBD1. The CDR3 extends over 16 amino acids. Germline values: CDR1 LGHNA, CDR2 YSLEER. The V gene end was trimmed by 3 bases and the J gene end by 0 bases; junction bases not matched to a gene: 3. CDR3 residues: CASSQTGAATNEKLFF. The CDR3 DNA sequence: TGCGCCAGCAGCCAGACAGGGGCTGCAACTAATGAAAAACTGTTTTTT.

V gene TRBV7-2 combines with J gene TRBJ2-3; the match to TRBD2 covers 10 bases. The CDR3 runs 18 residues. Germline V gene lookup returns CDR1 SGHTA and CDR2 FQGNSA. The V gene end was trimmed by 5 bases and the J gene end by 1 base; junction bases not matched to a gene: 12. CDR3 DNA sequence: TGTGCCAGCAGCCTCCTAGCGGGAGAGGTGCCACGCACAGATACGCAGTATTTT. It yields the protein CASSLLAGEVPRTDTQYF.

This clone appeared a few times. The rearrangement links TRBV5-4 to TRBJ2-3; the match to TRBD2 covers 14 bases. The CDR3 is 16 residues long. With 3 bases clipped from V and 6 bases from J, the junction kept 6 bases outside the gene matches. Germline values: CDR1 SGHNT, CDR2 YYREEE (reference sequence). The CDR3 sequence is CASSSRLAGGPDTQYF. The CDR3 DNA is TGTGCCAGCAGCTCCCGACTAGCGGGAGGGCCGGATACGCAGTATTTT. Filled out from reference TRBV5-4 and TRBJ2-3, the complete variable domain reads ETGVTQSPTHLIKTRGQQVTLRCSSQSGHNTVSWYQQALGQGPQFIFQYYREEENGRGNFPPRFSGLQFPNYSSELNVNALELDDSALYLCASSSRLAGGPDTQYFGPGTRLTVL.

The chain links TRBV11-2 to TRBJ2-1; D is possibly TRBD2 (6 bases). Looked up from germline, CDR1 is SGHAT and CDR2 is FQNNGV. This CDR3 contains 14 residues. V dropped 8 bases and J dropped 6 bases, with 17 bases sitting between them. As DNA, the CDR3 is TGTGCCAGCGTACGGGACTCCGTCGGCAATGAGCAGTTCTTC. It specifies CASVRDSVGNEQFF. Using reference TRBV11-2 and TRBJ2-1 for the parts outside the CDR3, the full variable domain is EAGVAQSPRYKIIEKRQSVAFWCNPISGHATLYWYQQILGQGPKLLIQFQNNGVVDDSQLPKDRFSAERLKGVDSTLKIQPAKLEDSAVYLCASVRDSVGNEQFFGPGTRLTVL.

The chain carries TRBV11-2 and TRBJ2-1; the match to TRBD2 covers 9 bases. Germline V gives CDR1 SGHAT, CDR2 FQNNGV. V gave up 1 base and J gave up 8 bases; unmatched junction bases: 3. This CDR3 has 14 residues. In DNA form, the CDR3 reads TGTGCCAGCAGCTTAGTAGCGGGGGCGTATGAGCAGTTCTTC. It specifies CASSLVAGAYEQFF.

The V gene is TRBV19, the J gene TRBJ1-5, with D possibly matching TRBD1 (6 bases). The CDR3 contains 14 residues. V lost 6 bases and J 0 bases, leaving 9 bases between the germline ends. Germline CDR1 and CDR2: LNHDA and SQIVND (reference sequence). CDR3 region: CASRWGHSNQPQHF. The CDR3 coding sequence is TGTGCCAGTAGATGGGGGCATAGCAATCAGCCCCAGCATTTT.

The rearrangement links TRBV25-1 to TRBJ1-2; maybe TRBD1 (6 bases). CDR1 and CDR2 from the germline V gene are MGHDK and SYGVNS. The CDR3 consists of 14 residues. The V end lost 5 bases, the J end lost 3 bases, and 13 bases lay between the germline ends. Here the CDR3 reads CASSPPAGDYGYTF. CDR3 in DNA: TGTGCCAGCAGTCCCCCGGCAGGGGACTATGGCTACACCTTC.

The rearrangement joins TRBV28 to TRBJ2-7; TRBD2 might be the D (5 bases). V was clipped by 5 bases and J by 0 bases, with 17 bases between them. Germline loops: CDR1 MDHEN, CDR2 SYDVKM. The CDR3 runs 16 residues. The CDR3 DNA reads TGTGCCAGCAGTCCGAAAACGGGGTTAAACTCCTACGAGCAGTACTTC. Residues: CASSPKTGLNSYEQYF.

The CDR3 loop is CASRVSGSSYNEQFF. In DNA form, the CDR3 reads TGCGCCAGCCGGGTTAGCGGCAGCTCCTACAATGAGCAGTTCTTC. The chain couples TRBV5-1 to TRBJ2-1, with a tentative D call TRBD2 (6 bases). The CDR3 length is 15 residues. Deletions cut 7 bases from V and 0 bases from J, with 14 bases between. CDR1 SGHRS and CDR2 YFSETQ come from the germline V gene.

The chain recombines TRBV28 with TRBJ2-7, with D possibly TRBD1 on 6 matching bases. Germline-derived CDR1 and CDR2 are MDHEN and SYDVKM. This CDR3 comprises 14 residues. Trimming stripped 5 bases from V and 1 base from J, with 12 bases between. The CDR3 DNA sequence: TGTGCCAGCAGTCTCAGGGGACGTTCCTACGAGCAGTACTTC. Encoded protein: CASSLRGRSYEQYF.

There are a few counts of this clone. The V call is TRBV10-3, the J call TRBJ2-7, with 7 bases fitting TRBD2. J lost 3 bases, V lost 4 bases, and 6 bases had no gene match. Germline V gives CDR1 ENHRY, CDR2 SYGVKD. The CDR3 is made up of 14 amino acids. The CDR3 region is CAISGPTGGYEQYF. The CDR3 DNA sequence: TGTGCCATCAGTGGGCCGACGGGGGGCTACGAGCAGTACTTC.

V gene TRBV7-2 combines with J gene TRBJ1-5; 8 bases align to TRBD1. Per the germline V gene, CDR1 is SGHTA and CDR2 is FQGNSA. With V trimmed by 5 bases and J by 4 bases, 13 bases remained unmatched. The CDR3 totals 17 residues. CDR3: CASSPSPHRGGNQPQHF. The CDR3 DNA reads TGTGCCAGCAGCCCAAGTCCCCACAGGGGGGGAAATCAGCCCCAGCATTTT.

For the CDR3, the DNA is TGTGCCAGCAGTTACCTTTCTAGCACAGATACGCAGTATTTT. Translated, it gives CASSYLSSTDTQYF. The chain joins TRBV6-5 to TRBJ2-3; D is uncertain. Germline-derived CDR1 and CDR2 are MNHEY and SVGAGI. V was clipped by 2 bases and J by 0 bases, with 6 bases between them. The CDR3 length is 14 residues.

The chain links TRBV9 to TRBJ2-1, with unresolved D. Germline V gene sequence: CDR1 SGDLS, CDR2 YYNGEE. V dropped 4 bases and J dropped 7 bases, with 15 bases sitting between them. The CDR3 contains 14 residues. The CDR3 DNA sequence: TGTGCCAGCAGCCTCCACGACTCGGAAAATGAGCAGTTCTTC. Amino acid sequence: CASSLHDSENEQFF.

There are a few counts of this clone. The rearrangement joins TRBV11-2 to TRBJ2-3, with no clear D. Between the trimmed V and J ends, which lost 4 bases and 5 bases, there was a span of 7 bases. The CDR3 covers 12 residues. Germline-derived CDR1 and CDR2 are SGHAT and FQNNGV. The CDR3 reads CASSSQRDTQYF. The CDR3 DNA sequence: TGTGCCAGCAGCTCCCAGCGAGATACGCAGTATTTT.

The CDR3 DNA is TGTGCCAGCAGTGAATCAGGGACTTATAATTCACCCCTCCACTTT. Amino acids: CASSESGTYNSPLHF. The rearrangement uses TRBV6-1 and TRBJ1-6; tentative D call: TRBD1 (5 bases). From germline, CDR1 is MNHNS and CDR2 SASEGT. Between the trimmed V and J ends, which lost 2 bases and 4 bases, there was a span of 9 bases. The CDR3 loop spans 15 amino acids.

This clone was recorded a few times. J is TRBJ1-2 and V is TRBV30; D remains ambiguous. Germline V gene lookup returns CDR1 GTSNPN and CDR2 SVGIG (reference sequence). The CDR3 extends over 12 amino acids. The V and J ends lost 5 bases and 8 bases respectively, with 15 bases between them. CDR3 amino acids: CAWPSGGSGYTF. Written as DNA, the CDR3 is TGTGCCTGGCCCTCAGGAGGGAGCGGCTACACCTTC. The variable domain in full, with the rest retrieved from reference TRBV30 and TRBJ1-2, is SQTIHQWPATLVQPVGSPLSLECTVEGTSNPNLYWYRQAAGRGLQLLFYSVGIGQISSEVPQNLSASRPQDRQFILSSKKLLLSDSGFYLCAWPSGGSGYTFGSGTRLTVV.

This clone has more than one count but fewer than ten. The CDR3 DNA is TGTGCCAGCAGTGCACTCAAAGGTGCGGAGAACACTGAAGCTTTCTTT. This gives the protein CASSALKGAENTEAFF. The chain employs TRBV9 and TRBJ1-1; D unresolved. The CDR3 spans 16 residues. CDR1 and CDR2 from the germline V gene are SGDLS and YYNGEE. V was trimmed by 5 bases and J by 1 base, leaving 18 bases between them. The variable domain in full, completed from reference TRBV9 and TRBJ1-1, reads DSGVTQTPKHLITATGQRVTLRCSPRSGDLSVYWYQQSLDQGLQFLIQYYNGEERAKGNILERFSAQQFPDLHSELNLSSLELGDSALYFCASSALKGAENTEAFFGQGTRLTVV.

This chain connects TRBV28 to TRBJ2-2; no firm D call. Germline CDR1 reads MDHEN; CDR2 reads SYDVKM. CDR3 size: 15 residues. V gave up 6 bases and J gave up 3 bases, with 14 bases separating them. The CDR3 sequence: CASSPSRHYTGELFF. The DNA for the CDR3 is TGTGCCAGCAGCCCGTCGAGACACTACACCGGGGAGCTGTTTTTT. The full variable domain, rest sourced from reference TRBV28 and TRBJ2-2, is DVKVTQSSRYLVKRTGEKVFLECVQDMDHENMFWYRQDPGLGLRLIYFSYDVKMKEKGDIPEGYSVSREKKERFSLILESASTNQTSMYLCASSPSRHYTGELFFGEGSRLTVL.

This chain joins TRBV6-6 and TRBJ2-7; D gene ambiguous. Germline V gives CDR1 MNHNY, CDR2 SVGAGI (reference sequence). V lost 2 bases and J 0 bases, leaving 11 bases between the germline ends. The CDR3 spans 15 residues. DNA of the CDR3: TGTGCCAGCAGTTACGCCCGAGCATCCTCCTACGAGCAGTACTTC. This codes for CASSYARASSYEQYF.